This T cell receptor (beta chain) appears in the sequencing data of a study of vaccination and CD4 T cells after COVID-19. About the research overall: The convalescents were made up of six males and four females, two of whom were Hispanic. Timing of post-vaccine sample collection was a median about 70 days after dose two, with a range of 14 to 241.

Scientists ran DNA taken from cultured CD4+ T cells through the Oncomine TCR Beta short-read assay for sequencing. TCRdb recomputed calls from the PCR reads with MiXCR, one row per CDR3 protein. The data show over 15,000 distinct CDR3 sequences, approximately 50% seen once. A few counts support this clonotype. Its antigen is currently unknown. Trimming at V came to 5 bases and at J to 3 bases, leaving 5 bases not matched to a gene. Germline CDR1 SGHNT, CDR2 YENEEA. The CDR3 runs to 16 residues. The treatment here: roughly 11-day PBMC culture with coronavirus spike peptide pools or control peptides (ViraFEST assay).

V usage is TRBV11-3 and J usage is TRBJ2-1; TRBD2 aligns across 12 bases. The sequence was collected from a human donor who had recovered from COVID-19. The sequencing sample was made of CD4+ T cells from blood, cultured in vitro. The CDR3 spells CASSPQLAGGYNEQFF. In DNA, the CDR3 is TGTGCCAGCAGCCCCCAACTAGCGGGAGGCTACAATGAGCAGTTCTTC.